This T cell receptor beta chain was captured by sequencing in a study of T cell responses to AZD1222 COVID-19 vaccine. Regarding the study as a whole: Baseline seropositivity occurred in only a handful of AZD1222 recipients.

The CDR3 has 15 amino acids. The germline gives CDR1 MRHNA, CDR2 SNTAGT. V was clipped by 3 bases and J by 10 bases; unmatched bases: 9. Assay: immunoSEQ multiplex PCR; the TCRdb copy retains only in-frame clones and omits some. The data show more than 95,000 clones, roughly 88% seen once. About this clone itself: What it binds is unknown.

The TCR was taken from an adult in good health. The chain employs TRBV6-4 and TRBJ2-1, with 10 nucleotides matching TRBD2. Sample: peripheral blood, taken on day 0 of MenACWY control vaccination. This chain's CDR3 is CASSESSGGASEQFF. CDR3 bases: TGTGCCAGCAGTGAATCAAGCGGGGGGGCCTCGGAGCAGTTCTTC.